The present T cell receptor (beta chain) was sequenced within a study of post-analysis software for immune sequencing data. Germline CDR1 reads SGDLS; CDR2 reads YYNGEE. Trimming cost V 4 bases and J 7 bases; bases outside gene matches: 4. This CDR3 has 15 residues. Concerning this clonotype itself: Its antigen is still unknown.

General study points: Among roughly 5 TRBV segments more frequent in patients than controls were TRBV5-6, TRBV5-1 and TRBV20-1.

Libraries were made from TCR beta cDNA, and they carried unique molecular identifiers. MiXCR was run by TCRdb on the PCR reads, yielding one entry per CDR3 protein. The data contain 350,000 to 450,000 distinct CDR3 sequences, less than 35% of them seen just once; the ten biggest clones take up 13%. Sequencing input: blood. This TCR was sampled from a girl aged 10-17 years with multiple sclerosis. The J gene is TRBJ2-1, the V gene TRBV9, with 14 bases that match TRBD2. The CDR3 loop is CASSPRTSGRNEQFF. Here the CDR3 DNA reads TGTGCCAGCAGCCCAAGGACTAGCGGGAGGAATGAGCAGTTCTTC.